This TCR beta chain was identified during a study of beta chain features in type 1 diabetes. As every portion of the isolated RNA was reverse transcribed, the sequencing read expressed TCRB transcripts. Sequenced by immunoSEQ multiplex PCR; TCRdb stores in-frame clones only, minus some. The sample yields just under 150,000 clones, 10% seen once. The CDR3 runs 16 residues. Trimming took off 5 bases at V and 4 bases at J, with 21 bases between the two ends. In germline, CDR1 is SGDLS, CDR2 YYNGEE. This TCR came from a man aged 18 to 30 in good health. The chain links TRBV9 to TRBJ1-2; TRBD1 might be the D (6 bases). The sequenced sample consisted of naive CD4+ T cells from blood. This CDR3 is CASRDGSGGLFYGYTF. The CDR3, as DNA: TGTGCCAGCAGAGACGGTTCCGGGGGGCTCTTCTATGGCTACACCTTC.